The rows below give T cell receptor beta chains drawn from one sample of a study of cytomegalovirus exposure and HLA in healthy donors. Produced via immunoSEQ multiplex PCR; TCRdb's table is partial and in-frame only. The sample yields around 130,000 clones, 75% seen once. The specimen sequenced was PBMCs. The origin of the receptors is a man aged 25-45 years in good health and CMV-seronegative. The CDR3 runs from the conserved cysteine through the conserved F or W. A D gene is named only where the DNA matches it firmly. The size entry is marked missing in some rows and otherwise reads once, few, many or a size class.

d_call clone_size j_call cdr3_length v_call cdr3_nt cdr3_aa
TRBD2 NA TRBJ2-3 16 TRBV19 TGTGCCAGTAGTATTGAGCGGGAGCGGGGCACAGATACGCAGTATTTT CASSIERERGTDTQYF
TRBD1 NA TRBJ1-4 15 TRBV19 TGTGCCAGTAGGGACAGGGGTAGTGCTAATGAAAAACTGTTTTTT CASRDRGSANEKLFF
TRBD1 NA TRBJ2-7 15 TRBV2 TGTGCCAGCAACCGAGCAGGACAGGGAGCCTACGAGCAGTACTTC CASNRAGQGAYEQYF
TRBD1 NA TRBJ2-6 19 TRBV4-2 TGTGCCAGCAGCCGCGCACCGGGACAGGGGGCCTCTGGGGCCAACGTCCTGACTTTC CASSRAPGQGASGANVLTF
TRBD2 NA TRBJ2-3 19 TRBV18 TGTGCCAGCTCACCCCAAGATTCCTCGCGGGGGGCTGGAACAGATACGCAGTATTTT CASSPQDSSRGAGTDTQYF
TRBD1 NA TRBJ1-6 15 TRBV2 TGTGCCAGTTACCGGGACAGGGAAACCTACTCACCCCTCCACTTT CASYRDRETYSPLHF
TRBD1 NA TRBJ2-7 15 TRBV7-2 TGTGCCAGCAGCCAAACGGGACAGGGTTCCTACGAGCAGTACTTC CASSQTGQGSYEQYF
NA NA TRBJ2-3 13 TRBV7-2 TGTGCCAGCGTGGCCCCTAGCACAGATACGCAGTATTTT CASVAPSTDTQYF
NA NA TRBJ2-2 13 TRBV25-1 TGTGCCAGCAGGGACAGATACACCGGGGAGCTGTTTTTT CASRDRYTGELFF
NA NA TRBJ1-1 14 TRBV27 TGTGCCAGCAGTTTAGTCCCAGGGATCACTGAAGCTTTCTTT CASSLVPGITEAFF
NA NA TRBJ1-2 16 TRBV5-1 TGCGCCAGCAGCTTTTCCCTGGGGGGGGTTAAGACTGGCTACACCTTC CASSFSLGGVKTGYTF
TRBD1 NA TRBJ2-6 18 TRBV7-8 TGTGCCAGCAGCCCCCGGACAGGGAGCTCCTCTGGGGCCAACGTCCTGACTTTC CASSPRTGSSSGANVLTF
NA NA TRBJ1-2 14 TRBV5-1 TGCGCCAGCAGCTTGGGGGAGGACAACTATGGCTACACCTTC CASSLGEDNYGYTF
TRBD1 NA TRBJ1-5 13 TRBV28 TGTGCCAGCAGTTTGTCGGGACAGCAGCCCCAGCATTTT CASSLSGQQPQHF
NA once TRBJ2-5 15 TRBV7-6 TGTGCCTCCTCAGCGTTCGACAGAGATCAAGAGACCCAGTACTTC CASSAFDRDQETQYF